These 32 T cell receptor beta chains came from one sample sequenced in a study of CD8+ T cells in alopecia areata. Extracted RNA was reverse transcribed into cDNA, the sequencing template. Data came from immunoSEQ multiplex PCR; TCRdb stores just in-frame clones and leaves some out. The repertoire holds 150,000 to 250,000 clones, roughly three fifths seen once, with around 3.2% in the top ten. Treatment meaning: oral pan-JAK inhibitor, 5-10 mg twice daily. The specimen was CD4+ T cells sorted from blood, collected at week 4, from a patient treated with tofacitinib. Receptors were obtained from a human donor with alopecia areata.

Written as DNA, the CDR3 is TGCAGCGTTGGGTGGGGGTACACTGAAGCTTTCTTT. Amino acid sequence: CSVGWGYTEAFF. The chain couples TRBV29-1 to TRBJ1-1; maybe TRBD1 (5 bases). The CDR3 totals 12 residues. The germline gives CDR1 SQVTM, CDR2 ANQGSEA. V gave up 4 bases and J gave up 3 bases, with 9 bases separating them.

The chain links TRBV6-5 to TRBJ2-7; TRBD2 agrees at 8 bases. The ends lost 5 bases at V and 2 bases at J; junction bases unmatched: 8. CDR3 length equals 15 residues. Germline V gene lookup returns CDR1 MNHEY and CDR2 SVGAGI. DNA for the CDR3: TGTGCCAGCAGTAAGGCGGGGGGACCGACCTACGAGCAGTACTTC. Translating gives CASSKAGGPTYEQYF.

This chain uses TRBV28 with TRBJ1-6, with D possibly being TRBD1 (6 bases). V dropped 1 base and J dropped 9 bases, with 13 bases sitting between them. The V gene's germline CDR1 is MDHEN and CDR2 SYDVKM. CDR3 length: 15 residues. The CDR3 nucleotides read TGTGCCAGCAGTTTATCCCAGGGGTTCCCTTCACCCCTCCACTTT. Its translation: CASSLSQGFPSPLHF.

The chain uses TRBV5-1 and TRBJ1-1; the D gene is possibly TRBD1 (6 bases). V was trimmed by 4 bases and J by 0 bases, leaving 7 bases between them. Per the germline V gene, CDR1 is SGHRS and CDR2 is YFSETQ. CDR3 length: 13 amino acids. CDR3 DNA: TGCGCCAGCAGCCGGACAGTGAACACTGAAGCTTTCTTT. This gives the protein CASSRTVNTEAFF.

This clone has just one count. CDR3 DNA sequence: TGTGCCAGCAGCTTGGGTGGACAGGGAAATTTTGGCTACACCTTC. Protein product: CASSLGGQGNFGYTF. This rearrangement joins TRBV7-2 to TRBJ1-2; 8 bases fit TRBD1. The germline V gene encodes CDR1 SGHTA and CDR2 FQGNSA. V was pared by 3 bases and J by 7 bases, with 10 bases of the junction left unmatched. The CDR3 runs to 15 residues. Together with reference TRBV7-2 and TRBJ1-2, the CDR3 gives the full variable domain: GAGVSQSPSNKVTEKGKDVELRCDPISGHTALYWYRQSLGQGLEFLIYFQGNSAPDKSGLPSDRFSAERTGGSVSTLTIQRTQQEDSAVYLCASSLGGQGNFGYTFGSGTRLTVV.

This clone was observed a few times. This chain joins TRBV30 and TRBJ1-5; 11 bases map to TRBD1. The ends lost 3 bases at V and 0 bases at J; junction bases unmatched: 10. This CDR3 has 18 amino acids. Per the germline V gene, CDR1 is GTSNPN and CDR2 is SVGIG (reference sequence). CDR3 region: CAWRTGTGGPYSNQPQHF. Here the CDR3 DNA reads TGTGCCTGGAGGACCGGGACAGGGGGGCCTTATAGCAATCAGCCCCAGCATTTT.

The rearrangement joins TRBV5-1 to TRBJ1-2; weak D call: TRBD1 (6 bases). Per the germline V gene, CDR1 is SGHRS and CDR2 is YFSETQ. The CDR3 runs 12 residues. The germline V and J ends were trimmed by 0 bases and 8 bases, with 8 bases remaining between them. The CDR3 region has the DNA TGCGCCAGCAGCTTGGAGGGGGAAGGCTACACCTTC. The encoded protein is CASSLEGEGYTF.

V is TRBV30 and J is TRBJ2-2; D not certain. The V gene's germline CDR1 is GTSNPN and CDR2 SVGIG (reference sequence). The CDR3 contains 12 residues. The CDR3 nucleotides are TGTGGTATAAAGCGTTTGGCCGGGGAGCTGTTTTTT. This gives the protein CGIKRLAGELFF. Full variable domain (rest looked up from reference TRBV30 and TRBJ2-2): SQTIHQWPATLVQPVGSPLSLECTVEGTSNPNLYWYRQAAGRGLQLLFYSVGIGQISSEVPQNLSASRPQDRQFILSSKKLLLSDSGFYLCGIKRLAGELFFGEGSRLTVL.

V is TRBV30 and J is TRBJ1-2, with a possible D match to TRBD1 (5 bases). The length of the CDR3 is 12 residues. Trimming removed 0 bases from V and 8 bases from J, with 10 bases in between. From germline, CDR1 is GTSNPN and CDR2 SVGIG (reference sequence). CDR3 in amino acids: CAWSVRGGGYTF. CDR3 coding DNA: TGTGCCTGGAGTGTACGCGGGGGAGGCTACACCTTC.

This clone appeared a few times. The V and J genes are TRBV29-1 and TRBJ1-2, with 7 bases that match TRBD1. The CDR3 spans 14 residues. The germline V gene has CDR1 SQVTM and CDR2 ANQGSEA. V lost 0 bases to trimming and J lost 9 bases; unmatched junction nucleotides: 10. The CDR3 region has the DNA TGCAGCGTTGAAGATCGTAAGGGGGCGCTAAGCTACACCTTC. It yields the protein CSVEDRKGALSYTF.

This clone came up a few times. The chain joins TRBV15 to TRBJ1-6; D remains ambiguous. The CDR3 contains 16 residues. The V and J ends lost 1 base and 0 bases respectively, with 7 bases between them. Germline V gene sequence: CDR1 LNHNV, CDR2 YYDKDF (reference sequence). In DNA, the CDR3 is TGTGCCACCAGCAGAGGTGGGGTCTCCTATAATTCACCCCTCCACTTT. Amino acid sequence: CATSRGGVSYNSPLHF.

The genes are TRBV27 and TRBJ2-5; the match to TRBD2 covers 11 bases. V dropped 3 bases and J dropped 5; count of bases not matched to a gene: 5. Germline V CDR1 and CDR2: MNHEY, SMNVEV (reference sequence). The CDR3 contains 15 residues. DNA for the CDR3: TGTGCCAGCAGTTTTCTACTAGCGGGGGCGGAGACCCAGTACTTC. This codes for CASSFLLAGAETQYF.

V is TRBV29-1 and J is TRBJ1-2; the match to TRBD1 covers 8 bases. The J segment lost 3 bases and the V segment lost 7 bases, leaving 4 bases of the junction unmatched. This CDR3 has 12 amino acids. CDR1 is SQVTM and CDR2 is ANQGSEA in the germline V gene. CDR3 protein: CSDLQGDYGYTF. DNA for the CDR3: TGCAGCGATCTACAGGGGGACTATGGCTACACCTTC.

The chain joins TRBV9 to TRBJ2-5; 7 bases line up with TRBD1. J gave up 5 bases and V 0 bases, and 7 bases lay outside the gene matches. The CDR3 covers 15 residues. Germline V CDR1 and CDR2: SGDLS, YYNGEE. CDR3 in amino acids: CASSVGNRGYETQYF. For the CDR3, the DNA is TGTGCCAGCAGCGTAGGAAACAGGGGATACGAGACCCAGTACTTC. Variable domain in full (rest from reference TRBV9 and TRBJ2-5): DSGVTQTPKHLITATGQRVTLRCSPRSGDLSVYWYQQSLDQGLQFLIQYYNGEERAKGNILERFSAQQFPDLHSELNLSSLELGDSALYFCASSVGNRGYETQYFGPGTRLLVL.

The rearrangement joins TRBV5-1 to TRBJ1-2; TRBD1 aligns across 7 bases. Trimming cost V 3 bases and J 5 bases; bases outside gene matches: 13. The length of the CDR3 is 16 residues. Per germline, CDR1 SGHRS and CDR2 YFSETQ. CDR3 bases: TGCGCCAGCAGCTGGGGTCCGGGACAGAATACTTATGGCTACACCTTC. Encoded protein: CASSWGPGQNTYGYTF.

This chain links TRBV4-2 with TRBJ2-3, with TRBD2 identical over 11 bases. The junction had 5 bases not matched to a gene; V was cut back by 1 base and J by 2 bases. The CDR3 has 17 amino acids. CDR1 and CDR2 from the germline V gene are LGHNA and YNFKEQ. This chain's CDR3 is CASSQAPTSGVTDTQYF. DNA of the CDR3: TGTGCCAGCAGCCAAGCCCCGACTAGCGGGGTCACAGATACGCAGTATTTT.

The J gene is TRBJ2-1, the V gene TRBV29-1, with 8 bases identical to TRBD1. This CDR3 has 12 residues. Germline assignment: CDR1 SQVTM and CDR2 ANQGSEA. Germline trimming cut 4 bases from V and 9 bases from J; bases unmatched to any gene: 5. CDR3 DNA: TGCAGCGTTGGGACAGGGCTTTTTGAGCAGTTCTTC. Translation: CSVGTGLFEQFF.

The CDR3 region has the DNA TGTGCCAGCAGCCGGGACAGTACTAATGAAAAACTGTTTTTT. Its translation is CASSRDSTNEKLFF. The chain combines TRBV7-2 with TRBJ1-4; the match to TRBD1 covers 7 bases. Germline-derived CDR1 and CDR2 are SGHTA and FQGNSA. This CDR3 spans 14 amino acids. With 5 bases clipped from V and 2 bases from J, the junction kept 2 bases outside the gene matches.

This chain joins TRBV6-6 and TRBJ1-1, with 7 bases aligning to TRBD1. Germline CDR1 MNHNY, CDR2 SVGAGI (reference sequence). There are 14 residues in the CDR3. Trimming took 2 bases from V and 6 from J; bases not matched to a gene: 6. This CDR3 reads CASSYGSGGSEAFF. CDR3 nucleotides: TGTGCCAGCAGTTACGGGTCAGGGGGTTCTGAAGCTTTCTTT.

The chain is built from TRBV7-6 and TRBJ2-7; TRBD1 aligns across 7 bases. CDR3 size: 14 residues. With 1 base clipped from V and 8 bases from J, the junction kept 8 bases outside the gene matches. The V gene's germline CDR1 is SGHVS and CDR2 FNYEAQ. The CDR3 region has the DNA TGTGCCAGCAGCTTAGATCGGAACAGGGGAAAGCAGTACTTC. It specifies CASSLDRNRGKQYF.

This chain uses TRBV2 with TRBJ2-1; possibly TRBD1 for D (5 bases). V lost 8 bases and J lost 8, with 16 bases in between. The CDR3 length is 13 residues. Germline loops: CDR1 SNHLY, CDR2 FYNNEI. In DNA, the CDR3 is TGTGCCAGCTGCCTTTACGAAGGGGATGAGCAGTTCTTC. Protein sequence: CASCLYEGDEQFF.

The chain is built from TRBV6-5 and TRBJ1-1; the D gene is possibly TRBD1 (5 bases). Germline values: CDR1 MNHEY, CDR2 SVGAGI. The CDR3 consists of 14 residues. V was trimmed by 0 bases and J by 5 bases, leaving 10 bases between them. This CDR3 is CASSYSVGETEAFF. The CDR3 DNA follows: TGTGCCAGCAGTTACTCTGTGGGGGAGACTGAAGCTTTCTTT.

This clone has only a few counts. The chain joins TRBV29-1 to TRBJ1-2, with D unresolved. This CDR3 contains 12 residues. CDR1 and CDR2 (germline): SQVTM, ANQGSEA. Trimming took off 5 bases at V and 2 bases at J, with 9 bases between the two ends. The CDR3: CSVQKSNYGYTF. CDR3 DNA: TGCAGCGTTCAAAAATCCAACTATGGCTACACCTTC.

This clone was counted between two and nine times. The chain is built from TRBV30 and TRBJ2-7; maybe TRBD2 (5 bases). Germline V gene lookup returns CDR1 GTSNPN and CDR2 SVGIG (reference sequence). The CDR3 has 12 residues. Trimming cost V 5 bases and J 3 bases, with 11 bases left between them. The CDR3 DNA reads TGTGCCTGGGGAAAACTAGGCTACGAGCAGTACTTC. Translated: CAWGKLGYEQYF.

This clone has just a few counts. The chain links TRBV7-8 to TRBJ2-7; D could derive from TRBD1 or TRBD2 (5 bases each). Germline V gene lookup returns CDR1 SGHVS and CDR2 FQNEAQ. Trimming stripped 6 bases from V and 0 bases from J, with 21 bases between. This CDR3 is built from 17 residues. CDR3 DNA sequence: TGTGCCAGCAGTAGCTTTTGGAACCGGGACCGCTCCTACGAGCAGTACTTC. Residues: CASSSFWNRDRSYEQYF.

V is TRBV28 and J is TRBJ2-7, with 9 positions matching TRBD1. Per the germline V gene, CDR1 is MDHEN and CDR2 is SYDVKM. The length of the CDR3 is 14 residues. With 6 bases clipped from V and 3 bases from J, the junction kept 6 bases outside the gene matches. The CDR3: CASSTPGQGYEQYF. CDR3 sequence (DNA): TGTGCCAGCAGCACGCCGGGACAGGGCTACGAGCAGTACTTC.

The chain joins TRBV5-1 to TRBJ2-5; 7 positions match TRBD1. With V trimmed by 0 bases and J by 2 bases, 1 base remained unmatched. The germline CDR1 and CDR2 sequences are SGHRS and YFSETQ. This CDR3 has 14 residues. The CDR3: CASSLVGQQETQYF. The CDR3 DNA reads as TGCGCCAGCAGCTTGGTGGGACAGCAAGAGACCCAGTACTTC.

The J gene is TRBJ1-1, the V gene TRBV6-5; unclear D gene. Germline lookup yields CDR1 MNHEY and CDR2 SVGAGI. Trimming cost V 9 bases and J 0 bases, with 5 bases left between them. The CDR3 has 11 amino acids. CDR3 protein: CASGVNTEAFF. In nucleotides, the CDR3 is TGTGCCAGTGGTGTGAACACTGAAGCTTTCTTT.

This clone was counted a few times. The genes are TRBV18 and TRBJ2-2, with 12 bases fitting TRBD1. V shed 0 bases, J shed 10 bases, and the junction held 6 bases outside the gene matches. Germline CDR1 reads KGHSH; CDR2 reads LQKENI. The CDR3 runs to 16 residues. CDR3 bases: TGTGCCAGCTCACCACCCCGGGACAGGGGGCGCGAGGAGCTGTTTTTT. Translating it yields CASSPPRDRGREELFF. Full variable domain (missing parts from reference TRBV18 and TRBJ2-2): NAGVMQNPRHLVRRRGQEARLRCSPMKGHSHVYWYRQLPEEGLKFMVYLQKENIIDESGMPKERFSAEFPKEGPSILRIQQVVRGDSAAYFCASSPPRDRGREELFFGEGSRLTVL.

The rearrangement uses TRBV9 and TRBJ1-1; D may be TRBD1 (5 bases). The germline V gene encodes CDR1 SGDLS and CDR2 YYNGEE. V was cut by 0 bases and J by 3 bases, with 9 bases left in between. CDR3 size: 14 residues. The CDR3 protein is CASSVGPGHTEAFF. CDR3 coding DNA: TGTGCCAGCAGCGTAGGTCCAGGGCACACTGAAGCTTTCTTT.

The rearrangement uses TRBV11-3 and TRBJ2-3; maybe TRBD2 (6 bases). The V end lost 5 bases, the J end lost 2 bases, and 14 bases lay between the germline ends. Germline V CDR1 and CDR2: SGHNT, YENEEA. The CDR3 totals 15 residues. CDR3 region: CASSRTGVYTDTQYF. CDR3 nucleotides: TGTGCCAGCAGCCGGACGGGGGTTTACACAGATACGCAGTATTTT.

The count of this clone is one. The CDR3 nucleotides read TGCGCCAGCAGCCCATGGACAGCCAACACTGAAGCTTTCTTT. Residues: CASSPWTANTEAFF. The chain links TRBV5-1 to TRBJ1-1; tentative D call: TRBD1 (6 bases). V shed 4 bases and J shed 2 bases, with 12 bases lying between them. This CDR3 has 14 amino acids. Germline V gene lookup returns CDR1 SGHRS and CDR2 YFSETQ.